The following is a TCR beta chain sequence with its context. Its antigen is not identified. The data originate from a study of shared clonotypes between healthy human individuals. Each PCR replicate from the sorted subsets contained approximately 0.2 ug DNA, which is some 32,000 T cell genomes. Clones were read by immunoSEQ multiplex PCR, and TCRdb kept only the in-frame ones, dropping some. The data show over a million clones, with 98% seen just once and about 0.42% held by the top ten. Study observations and caveats: Naive subsets usually exceeded memory subsets in estimated richness.

CDR1 is KGHSH, CDR2 LQKENI, per germline. The CDR3 extends over 16 amino acids. Trimming removed 3 bases at V and 4 bases at J, with 15 bases between. The receptor was isolated from a man aged 30 to 45 in good health. V gene TRBV18 combines with J gene TRBJ2-2; D is possibly TRBD2 (7 bases). Material: naive CD4+ T cells sorted from blood. Subset indicated: CD45RA+ positively selected. CDR3 DNA: TGTGCCAGCTCACCGGGGGCGGGAGTCGGCACCGGGGAGCTGTTTTTT. Its protein product is CASSPGAGVGTGELFF.